These T cell receptor beta chains were read from a single sample in a study of tumour-infiltrating T cells in Burkitt lymphoma. Generated by immunoSEQ multiplex PCR, the TCRdb table keeps only in-frame clones and is missing some. The data show about 16,000 clones, around four fifths seen once. The source material was tumor tissue. Every receptor here comes from a human donor with diffuse large B-cell lymphoma. Both conserved end residues are part of each CDR3. The order of the fields is J gene, clone size, V gene, CDR3 protein. Clone size is given for some rows only: seen once, a few or many times, or a class if the clone is expanded.

J gene: TRBJ2-3; clone size: few; V gene: TRBV10-3; CDR3 protein: CAISELPTSGSTDTQYF
J gene: TRBJ1-6; clone size: -; V gene: TRBV6-5; CDR3 protein: CGTGGIGNSPLHF
J gene: TRBJ1-2; clone size: -; V gene: TRBV19; CDR3 protein: CASSIAAGAGYGYTF
J gene: TRBJ1-3; clone size: -; V gene: TRBV2; CDR3 protein: CASSEPVEGMSGNTIYF
J gene: TRBJ2-7; clone size: -; V gene: TRBV7-9; CDR3 protein: CASSKGQVYEQYF
J gene: TRBJ2-7; clone size: -; V gene: TRBV7-8; CDR3 protein: CASSLEIAGGLSYEQYF
J gene: TRBJ2-2; clone size: once; V gene: TRBV7-8; CDR3 protein: CASSLGGAGELFF
J gene: TRBJ2-3; clone size: -; V gene: TRBV18; CDR3 protein: CASSFGTSGTDTQYF
J gene: TRBJ1-5; clone size: -; V gene: TRBV6-1; CDR3 protein: CASRVAYSNQPQHF
J gene: TRBJ2-7; clone size: -; V gene: TRBV7-9; CDR3 protein: CASSFFGAGVSYEQYF
J gene: TRBJ1-2; clone size: -; V gene: TRBV7-8; CDR3 protein: CASSLISPGFDGGYTF
J gene: TRBJ1-1; clone size: -; V gene: TRBV18; CDR3 protein: CASRQGETEAFF
J gene: TRBJ2-3; clone size: -; V gene: TRBV7-9; CDR3 protein: CASSPGNTDTQYF
J gene: TRBJ1-1; clone size: -; V gene: TRBV27; CDR3 protein: CASSFAGRTEAFF
J gene: TRBJ2-7; clone size: -; V gene: TRBV6-9; CDR3 protein: CASSFAGGLSSYEQYF
J gene: TRBJ1-4; clone size: -; V gene: TRBV5-1; CDR3 protein: CVSSSGTGSVNEKLFF
J gene: TRBJ2-1; clone size: -; V gene: TRBV10-2; CDR3 protein: CASRDGTEQFF
J gene: TRBJ1-1; clone size: -; V gene: TRBV6-5; CDR3 protein: CASSYGAVLTEAFF
J gene: TRBJ1-5; clone size: -; V gene: TRBV19; CDR3 protein: CASSIEGIGPQHF
J gene: TRBJ1-2; clone size: -; V gene: TRBV29-1; CDR3 protein: CSVETWVHYGYTF
J gene: TRBJ2-7; clone size: -; V gene: TRBV20-1; CDR3 protein: CSATTPWVQYF
J gene: TRBJ1-1; clone size: -; V gene: TRBV5-4; CDR3 protein: CASSLETAEAFF
J gene: TRBJ2-3; clone size: -; V gene: TRBV20-1; CDR3 protein: CSARNGYF
J gene: TRBJ2-3; clone size: -; V gene: TRBV7-9; CDR3 protein: CASSSQGRTTDTQYF
J gene: TRBJ1-2; clone size: -; V gene: TRBV6-6; CDR3 protein: CASRSGGDYGYTF
J gene: TRBJ1-5; clone size: few; V gene: TRBV6-4; CDR3 protein: CASSARDRLTPQHF
J gene: TRBJ2-1; clone size: -; V gene: TRBV29-1; CDR3 protein: CSVDGTGQDEQFF
J gene: TRBJ1-2; clone size: -; V gene: TRBV19; CDR3 protein: CASSSLFGGEDYGYTF
J gene: TRBJ2-3; clone size: -; V gene: TRBV5-1; CDR3 protein: CASSSPPGLALDTQYF
J gene: TRBJ1-2; clone size: -; V gene: TRBV20-1; CDR3 protein: CSASDRVDYTF
J gene: TRBJ2-3; clone size: -; V gene: TRBV11-2; CDR3 protein: CASSYGWLAEDTDTQYF